The 2 T cell receptor beta chains below all came from one sample that was sequenced in a study of PD-1 blockade in classical Hodgkin lymphoma. Sequenced by immunoSEQ multiplex PCR; TCRdb stores in-frame clones only, minus some. The sample has 57,000 or so clones, roughly 85% seen once. Described time point: cycle 4 day 1 (C4D1), after around six weeks of nivolumab. Exposure to brentuximab vedotin varied, and each patient had relapsed following autologous stem cell transplantation. This material consisted of peripheral blood mononuclear cells (PBMCs), taken before the fourth cycle of nivolumab. These TCRs come from a human donor with classical Hodgkin lymphoma.

The chain is built from TRBV27 and TRBJ1-1; tentatively, D is TRBD1 (5 bases). This CDR3 is built from 19 residues. Germline assignment: CDR1 MNHEY and CDR2 SMNVEV (reference sequence). V lost 1 base to trimming and J lost 1 base, with 22 bases between them. The CDR3 bases are TGTGCCAGCAGTTTATTGCGGGGGGAGACAAGCTGGGGGAACACTGAAGCTTTCTTT. As protein: CASSLLRGETSWGNTEAFF.

The V call is TRBV5-1, the J call TRBJ2-3, with D unresolved. V lost 0 bases to trimming and J lost 4 bases, with 3 bases between them. CDR1 and CDR2 from the germline V gene are SGHRS and YFSETQ. CDR3 length equals 12 residues. This CDR3 reads CASSLASDTQYF. DNA for the CDR3: TGCGCCAGCAGCTTGGCATCAGATACGCAGTATTTT.